These 11 T cell receptor beta chains came from one sample sequenced in a study of early T cells in non-severe SARS-CoV-2 infection. One entry per CDR3 protein, called by TCRdb with MiXCR from the 5' RACE reads. This table has some 21,000 distinct CDR3 sequences, about 5.6% appearing once. The specimen was whole blood. The receptors come from an adult who was a healthcare worker with PCR-confirmed SARS-CoV-2 infection or an uninfected control (not recorded which).

This clonotype was detected a few times. As DNA, the CDR3 is TGTGCCAGCAGCCTCCCGATGACAGGGGGCGGTCAGCCCCAGCATTTT. This encodes CASSLPMTGGGQPQHF. This chain connects TRBV6-2 or TRBV6-3 to TRBJ1-5, with 10 bases aligning to TRBD1. The V and J ends lost 6 bases and 6 bases, in that order; junction bases with no gene match: 11. The CDR3 is made up of 16 amino acids. The germline V gene encodes CDR1 MNHEY and CDR2 SVGEGT.

This clonotype was found many times. The chain has TRBV5-5 and TRBJ1-1, with 9 bases that match TRBD1. The CDR3 extends over 15 amino acids. The trim removed 4 bases at V and 5 bases at J, leaving 9 bases unmatched. CDR1 is SGHKS and CDR2 is YYEKEE in the germline V gene (reference sequence). The DNA of the CDR3 is TGTGCCAGCAGCATTTCGGGACAGGGATCGACTGAAGCTTTCTTT. Protein sequence: CASSISGQGSTEAFF. Variable domain in full (rest from reference TRBV5-5 and TRBJ1-1): DAGVTQSPTHLIKTRGQQVTLRCSPISGHKSVSWYQQVLGQGPQFIFQYYEKEERGRGNFPDRFSARQFPNYSSELNVNALLLGDSALYLCASSISGQGSTEAFFGQGTRLTVV.

This clonotype was observed at least ten times. This chain links TRBV20-1 with TRBJ2-1, with a weak D call TRBD1 (5 bases). This CDR3 contains 11 residues. Germline lookup yields CDR1 DFQATT and CDR2 SNEGSKA (reference sequence). Trimming pared 3 bases from V and 10 bases from J, leaving 10 bases between. The CDR3 DNA sequence: TGCAGTGCTAGGTTGGGGCCCGAGCAGTTCTTC. Translation gives CSARLGPEQFF.

As DNA, the CDR3 is TGTGCCAGCAGCTTAGGGACTTTTAGGTATTTT. Translation gives CASSLGTFRYF. V and J are TRBV7-2 and TRBJ2-3, with D possibly being TRBD2 (5 bases). In germline, CDR1 is SGHTA, CDR2 FQGNSA. The germline V and J ends were trimmed by 1 base and 14 bases, with 10 bases remaining between them. This CDR3 has 11 residues.

This clonotype was counted ten times or more. The junction differs from germline at one of its ends, possibly a read error. The chain combines TRBV7-7 with TRBJ2-5, with D perhaps matching TRBD2 (5 bases). Per germline, CDR1 SSHAT and CDR2 FNYEAQ (reference sequence). The CDR3 sequence is 13 residues long. CDR3 in amino acids: CASSFRGQETQYF. The CDR3 nucleotides are TGTGCTAGCAGCTTTCGGGGCCAAGAGACCCAGTACTTC.

This clonotype has at least ten counts. The rearrangement uses TRBV6-6 and TRBJ2-7, with TRBD1 matching over 8 bases. This CDR3 has 15 amino acids. Per the germline V gene, CDR1 is MNHNY and CDR2 is SVGAGI (reference sequence). J lost 9 bases, V lost 2 bases, and 12 bases had no gene match. CDR3 amino acids: CASSYEQGAIGLQYV. In nucleotides, the CDR3 is TGTGCCAGCAGTTACGAGCAGGGGGCAATTGGTTTGCAGTACGTC.

This clonotype was seen at least ten times. V is TRBV9 and J is TRBJ2-3, with TRBD2 matching over 16 bases. The CDR3 extends over 16 amino acids. With V trimmed by 3 bases and J by 4 bases, 2 bases remained unmatched. CDR1 and CDR2 (germline): SGDLS, YYNGEE. CDR3 sequence (DNA): TGTGCCAGCAGCGAAGGGACTAGCGGGAGGGCAGATACGCAGTATTTT. Residues: CASSEGTSGRADTQYF. The whole variable domain, remainder taken from reference TRBV9 and TRBJ2-3, is DSGVTQTPKHLITATGQRVTLRCSPRSGDLSVYWYQQSLDQGLQFLIQYYNGEERAKGNILERFSAQQFPDLHSELNLSSLELGDSALYFCASSEGTSGRADTQYFGPGTRLTVL.

This clonotype was detected only a few times. The chain joins TRBV28 to TRBJ2-7; the match to TRBD1 covers 9 bases. Germline values: CDR1 MDHEN, CDR2 SYDVKM. The CDR3 loop spans 13 amino acids. J gave up 2 bases and V 6 bases, and 2 bases lay outside the gene matches. The CDR3 nucleotides read TGTGCCAGCAGGGGACAGGGCACCTACGAGCAGTACTTC. This translates into CASRGQGTYEQYF.

In this sample, this clonotype turned up many times. This sequence joins TRBV4-3 and TRBJ2-6; 9 bases match TRBD2. CDR1 and CDR2 from the germline V gene are LGHNA and YSLEER. The CDR3 length is 18 residues. With V trimmed by 4 bases and J by 3 bases, 10 bases remained unmatched. The CDR3 nucleotides are TGCGCCAGCAGCCCCGTGGGTAGCGGGAGTTTTGGGGCCAACGTCCTGACTTTC. The encoded protein is CASSPVGSGSFGANVLTF.

This clonotype was seen ten or more times. The gene calls are TRBV19 and TRBJ1-5; D gene uncertain. The CDR3 has 15 residues. Trimming removed 1 base at V and 3 bases at J, with 10 bases between. Germline V lookup: CDR1 LNHDA, CDR2 SQIVND (reference sequence). In DNA, the CDR3 is TGTGCCAGTAGTATAGTCAAGGTCCTCAATCAGCCCCAGCATTTT. Its translation: CASSIVKVLNQPQHF.

This clonotype was observed a handful of times. The rearrangement joins TRBV20-1 to TRBJ2-3, with 13 bases aligning to TRBD2. Per germline, CDR1 DFQATT and CDR2 SNEGSKA (reference sequence). After removal of 6 bases from V and 4 bases from J, the junction contained 4 bases not matched to a gene. The CDR3 spans 14 residues. The CDR3 reads CSARGLAGSDTQYF. CDR3 nucleotide sequence: TGCAGTGCAAGGGGACTAGCGGGATCAGATACGCAGTATTTT.